This T cell receptor beta chain was sequenced for a study of blood T cell repertoires in COVID-19. This clone was picked up many times. The germline V and J ends were trimmed by 5 bases and 1 base, with 12 bases remaining between them. This CDR3 contains 15 residues. CDR1 is SGHVS and CDR2 is FNYEAQ in the germline V gene. Authors' processing steps: Amplification from reference gene primers served as the basis for estimated nucleated cell counts. Only in-frame clones appear in the TCRdb table, and some are missing; sequencing was by immunoSEQ multiplex PCR. V and J calls and clone size are those listed in that table; D and trimming were worked out from the DNA. The table shows about 180,000 clones, with around 85% occurring only once.

This chain connects TRBV7-6 to TRBJ1-3; D gene unclear. This TCR came from a man between 65 and 79 years old with active or convalescent COVID-19. The source material was peripheral blood. The CDR3 reads CASSTAGNSGNTIYF. Here the CDR3 DNA reads TGTGCCAGCAGCACAGCAGGAAATTCTGGAAACACCATATATTTT.